The T cell receptor beta chain under discussion was sequenced for a study of PD-1 blockade in classical Hodgkin lymphoma. Findings and caveats of the study: Those starting nivolumab under 1 year post-ASCT were excluded. Differences between repertoires have undefined causes, possibly disease activity or prior therapy. When set against healthy donors, newly diagnosed patients were reported to show lower baseline TCR diversity.

In regard to this clone: The antigen is unknown.

Data came from immunoSEQ multiplex PCR; TCRdb stores just in-frame clones and leaves some out. The sample includes about 63,000 clones, approximately 90% seen only once; the top ten take roughly 5.4%. With 1 base removed from V and 8 bases from J, the gap between germline ends came to 8 bases. Germline V gene data show CDR1 as MGHRA and CDR2 as YSYEKL. This CDR3 region has 12 residues. All trial patients relapsed after autologous stem cell transplantation. The TCR originated in a human donor with classical Hodgkin lymphoma. The sample consisted of peripheral blood mononuclear cells (PBMCs), taken before the second cycle of nivolumab. V is TRBV4-1 and J is TRBJ1-1, with D perhaps matching TRBD1 (5 bases). The CDR3 DNA follows: TGCGCCAGCAGCCAAGTTCAGGGCGAAGCTTTCTTT. Amino acids: CASSQVQGEAFF.